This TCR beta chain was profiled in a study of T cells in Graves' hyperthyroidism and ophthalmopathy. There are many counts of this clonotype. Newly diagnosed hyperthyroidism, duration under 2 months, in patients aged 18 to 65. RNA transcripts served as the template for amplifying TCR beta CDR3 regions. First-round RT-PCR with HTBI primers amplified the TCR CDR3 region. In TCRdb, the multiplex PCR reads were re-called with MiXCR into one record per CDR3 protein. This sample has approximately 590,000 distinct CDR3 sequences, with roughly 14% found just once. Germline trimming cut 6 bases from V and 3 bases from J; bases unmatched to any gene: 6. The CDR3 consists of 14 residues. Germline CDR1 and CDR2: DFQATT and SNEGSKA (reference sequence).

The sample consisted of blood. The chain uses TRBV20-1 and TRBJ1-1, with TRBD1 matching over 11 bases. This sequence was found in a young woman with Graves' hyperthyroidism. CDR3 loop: CSAEDRGLDTEAFF. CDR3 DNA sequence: TGCAGTGCGGAGGACAGGGGGCTGGACACTGAAGCTTTCTTT.